This T cell receptor beta chain was observed in a study of Tregs in tolerant kidney transplant recipients. V lost 9 bases, J lost 6 bases, and 3 bases stayed unmatched. The CDR3 is 12 amino acids. Germline V CDR1 and CDR2: MNHEY, SMNVEV (reference sequence). Produced via immunoSEQ multiplex PCR; TCRdb's table is partial and in-frame only. Here the sample spans some 66,000 clones, over 85% being singletons. The chain couples TRBV27 to TRBJ1-4, with 8 bases that match TRBD1. Source: CD8+ T cells from blood, taken before the transplant. The sequence came from a human donor who received a combined kidney and bone marrow transplant. CDR3 sequence reads: CASTGGDEKLFF. CDR3 DNA: TGTGCCAGTACAGGGGGAGATGAAAAACTGTTTTTT.